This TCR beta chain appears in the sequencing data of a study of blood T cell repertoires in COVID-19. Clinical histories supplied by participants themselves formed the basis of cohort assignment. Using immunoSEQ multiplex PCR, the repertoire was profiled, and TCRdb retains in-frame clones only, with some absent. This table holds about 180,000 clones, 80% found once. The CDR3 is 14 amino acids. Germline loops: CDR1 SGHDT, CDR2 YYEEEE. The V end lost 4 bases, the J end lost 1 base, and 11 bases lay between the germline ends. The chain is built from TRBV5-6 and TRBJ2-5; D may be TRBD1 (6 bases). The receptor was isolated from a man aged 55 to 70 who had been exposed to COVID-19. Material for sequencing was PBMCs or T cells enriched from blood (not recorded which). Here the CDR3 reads CASSPTGFQETQYF. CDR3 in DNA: TGTGCCAGCAGCCCTACAGGGTTCCAAGAGACCCAGTACTTC.